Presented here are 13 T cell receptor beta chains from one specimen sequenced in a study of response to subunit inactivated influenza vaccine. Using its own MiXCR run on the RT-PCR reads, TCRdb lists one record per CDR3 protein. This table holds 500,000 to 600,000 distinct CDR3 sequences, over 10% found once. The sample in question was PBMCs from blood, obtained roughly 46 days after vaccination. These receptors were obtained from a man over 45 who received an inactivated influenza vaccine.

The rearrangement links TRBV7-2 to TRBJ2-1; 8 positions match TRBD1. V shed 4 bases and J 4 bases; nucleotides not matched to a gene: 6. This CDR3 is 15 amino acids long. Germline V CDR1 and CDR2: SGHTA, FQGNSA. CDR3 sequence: CASSSDRAGYNEQFF. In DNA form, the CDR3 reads TGTGCCAGCAGCTCGGACAGGGCCGGTTACAATGAGCAGTTCTTC. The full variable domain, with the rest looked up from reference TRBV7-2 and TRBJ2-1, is GAGVSQSPSNKVTEKGKDVELRCDPISGHTALYWYRQSLGQGLEFLIYFQGNSAPDKSGLPSDRFSAERTGGSVSTLTIQRTQQEDSAVYLCASSSDRAGYNEQFFGPGTRLTVL.

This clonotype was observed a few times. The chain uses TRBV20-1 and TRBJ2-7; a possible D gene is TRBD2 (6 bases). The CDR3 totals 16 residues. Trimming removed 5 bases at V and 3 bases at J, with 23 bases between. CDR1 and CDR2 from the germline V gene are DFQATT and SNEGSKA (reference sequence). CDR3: CSAPPNSGTSLYEQYF. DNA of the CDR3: TGCAGTGCTCCGCCTAATTCCGGGACTTCGCTCTACGAGCAGTACTTC.

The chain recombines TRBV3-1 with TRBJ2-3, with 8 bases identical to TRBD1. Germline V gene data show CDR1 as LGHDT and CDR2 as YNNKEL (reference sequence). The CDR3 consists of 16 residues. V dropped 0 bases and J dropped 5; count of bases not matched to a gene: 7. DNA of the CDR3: TGTGCCAGCAGCCAAGAGACGGACAGGGAAAGAGATACGCAGTATTTT. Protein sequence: CASSQETDRERDTQYF.

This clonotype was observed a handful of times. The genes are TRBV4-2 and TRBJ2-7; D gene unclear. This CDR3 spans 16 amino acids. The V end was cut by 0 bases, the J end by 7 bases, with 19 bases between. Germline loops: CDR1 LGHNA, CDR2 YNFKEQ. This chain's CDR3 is CASSQEVGRMVREQYF. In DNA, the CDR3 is TGTGCCAGCAGCCAAGAGGTTGGACGGATGGTAAGGGAGCAGTACTTC.

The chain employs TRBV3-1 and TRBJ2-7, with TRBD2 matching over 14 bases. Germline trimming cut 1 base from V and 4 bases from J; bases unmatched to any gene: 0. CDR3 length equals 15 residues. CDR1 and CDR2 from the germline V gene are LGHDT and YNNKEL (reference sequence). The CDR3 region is CASSQGTSGRYEQYF. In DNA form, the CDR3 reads TGTGCCAGCAGCCAAGGGACTAGCGGGAGGTACGAGCAGTACTTC.

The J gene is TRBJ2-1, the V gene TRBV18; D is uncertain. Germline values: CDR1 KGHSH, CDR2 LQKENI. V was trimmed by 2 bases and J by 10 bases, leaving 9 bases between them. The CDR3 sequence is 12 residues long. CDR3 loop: CASSPTPREQFF. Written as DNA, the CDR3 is TGTGCCAGCTCACCAACCCCCAGGGAGCAGTTCTTC.

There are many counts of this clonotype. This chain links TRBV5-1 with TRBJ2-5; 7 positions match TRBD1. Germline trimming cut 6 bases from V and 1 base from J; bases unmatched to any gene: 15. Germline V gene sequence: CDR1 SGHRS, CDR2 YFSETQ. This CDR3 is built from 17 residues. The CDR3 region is CASTKEEQGRGQETQYF. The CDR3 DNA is TGCGCCAGCACCAAAGAGGAACAGGGGAGAGGCCAAGAGACCCAGTACTTC. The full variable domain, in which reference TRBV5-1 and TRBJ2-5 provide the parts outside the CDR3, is KAGVTQTPRYLIKTRGQQVTLSCSPISGHRSVSWYQQTPGQGLQFLFEYFSETQRNKGNFPGRFSGRQFSNSRSEMNVSTLELGDSALYLCASTKEEQGRGQETQYFGPGTRLLVL.

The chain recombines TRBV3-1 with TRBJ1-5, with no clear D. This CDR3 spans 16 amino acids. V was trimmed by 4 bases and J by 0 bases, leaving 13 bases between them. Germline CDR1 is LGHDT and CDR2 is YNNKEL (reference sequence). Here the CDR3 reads CASSPHGLASNQPQHF. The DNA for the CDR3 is TGTGCCAGCAGCCCCCACGGGTTGGCTAGCAATCAGCCCCAGCATTTT.

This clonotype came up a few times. Written as DNA, the CDR3 is TGCAGTGCTAGACTAGCGGGGAACACCGGGGAGCTGTTTTTT. Translating gives CSARLAGNTGELFF. The J gene is TRBJ2-2, the V gene TRBV20-1; TRBD2 matches 8 bases. V dropped 2 bases and J dropped 1; count of bases not matched to a gene: 0. The CDR3 runs to 14 residues. The germline CDR1 and CDR2 sequences are DFQATT and SNEGSKA (reference sequence).

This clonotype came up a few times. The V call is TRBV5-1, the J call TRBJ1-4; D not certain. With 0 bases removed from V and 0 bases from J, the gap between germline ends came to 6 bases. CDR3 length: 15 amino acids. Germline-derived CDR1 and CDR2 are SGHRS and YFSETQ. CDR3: CASSLAGATNEKLFF. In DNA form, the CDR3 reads TGCGCCAGCAGCTTGGCCGGGGCAACTAATGAAAAACTGTTTTTT.

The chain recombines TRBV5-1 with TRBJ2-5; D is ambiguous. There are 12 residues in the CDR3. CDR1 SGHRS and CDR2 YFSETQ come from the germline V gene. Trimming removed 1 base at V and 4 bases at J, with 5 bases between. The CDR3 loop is CASSLNTETQYF. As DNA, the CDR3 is TGCGCCAGCAGCTTGAACACAGAGACCCAGTACTTC.

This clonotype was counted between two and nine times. The CDR3 nucleotides are TGTGCCAGCAGCTTATCGTCACAAACGAACACTGAAGCTTTCTTT. It codes for CASSLSSQTNTEAFF. The V gene is TRBV11-2, the J gene TRBJ1-1, with D unresolved. The length of the CDR3 is 15 residues. V lost 2 bases and J 1 base, leaving 11 bases between the germline ends. Germline assignment: CDR1 SGHAT and CDR2 FQNNGV.

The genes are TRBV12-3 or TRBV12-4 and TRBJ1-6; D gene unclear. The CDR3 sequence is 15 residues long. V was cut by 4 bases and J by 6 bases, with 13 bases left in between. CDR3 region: CASSWERTPNSPLHF. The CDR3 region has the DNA TGTGCCAGCAGTTGGGAACGGACCCCTAATTCACCCCTCCACTTT.